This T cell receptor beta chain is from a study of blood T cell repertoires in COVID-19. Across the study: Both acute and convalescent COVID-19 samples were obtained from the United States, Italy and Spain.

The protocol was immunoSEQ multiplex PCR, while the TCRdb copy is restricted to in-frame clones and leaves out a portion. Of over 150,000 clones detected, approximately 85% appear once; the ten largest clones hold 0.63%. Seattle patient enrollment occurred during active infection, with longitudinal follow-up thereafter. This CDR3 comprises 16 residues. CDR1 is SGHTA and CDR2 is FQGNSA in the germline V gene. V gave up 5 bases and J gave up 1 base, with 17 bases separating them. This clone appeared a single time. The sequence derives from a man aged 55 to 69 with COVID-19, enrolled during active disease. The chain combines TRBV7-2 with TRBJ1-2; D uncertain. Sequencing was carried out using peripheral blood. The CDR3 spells CASSRKRFDVNYGYTF. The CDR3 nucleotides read TGTGCCAGCAGCCGTAAGCGGTTCGACGTTAACTATGGCTACACCTTC.